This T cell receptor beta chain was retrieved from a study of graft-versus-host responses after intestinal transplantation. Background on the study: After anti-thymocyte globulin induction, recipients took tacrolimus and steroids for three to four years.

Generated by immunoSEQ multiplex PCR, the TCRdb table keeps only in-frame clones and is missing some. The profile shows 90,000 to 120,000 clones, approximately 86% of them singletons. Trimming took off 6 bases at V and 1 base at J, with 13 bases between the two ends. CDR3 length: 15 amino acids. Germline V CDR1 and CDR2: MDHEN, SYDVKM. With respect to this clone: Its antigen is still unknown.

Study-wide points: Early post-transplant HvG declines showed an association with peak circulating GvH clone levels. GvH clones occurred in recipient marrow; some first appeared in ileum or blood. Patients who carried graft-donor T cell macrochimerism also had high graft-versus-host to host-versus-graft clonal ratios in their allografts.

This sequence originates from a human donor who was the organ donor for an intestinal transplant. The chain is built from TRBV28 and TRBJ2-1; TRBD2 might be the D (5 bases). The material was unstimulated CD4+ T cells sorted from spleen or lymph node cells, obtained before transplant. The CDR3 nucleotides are TGTGCCAGCAGCCAACTAGTTAGGTCCTACAATGAGCAGTTCTTC. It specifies CASSQLVRSYNEQFF.